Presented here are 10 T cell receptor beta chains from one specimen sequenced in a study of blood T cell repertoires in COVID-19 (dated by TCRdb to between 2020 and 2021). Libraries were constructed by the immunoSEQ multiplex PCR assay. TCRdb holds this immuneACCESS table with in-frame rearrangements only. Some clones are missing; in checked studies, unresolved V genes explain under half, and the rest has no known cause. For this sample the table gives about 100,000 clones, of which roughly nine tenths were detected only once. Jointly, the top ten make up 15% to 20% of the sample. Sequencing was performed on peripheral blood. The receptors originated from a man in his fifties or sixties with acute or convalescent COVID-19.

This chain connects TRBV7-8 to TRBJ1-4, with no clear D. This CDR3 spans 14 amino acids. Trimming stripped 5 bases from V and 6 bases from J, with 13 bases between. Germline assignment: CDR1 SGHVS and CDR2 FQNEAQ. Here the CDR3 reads CASSPLELHEKLFF. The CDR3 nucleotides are TGTGCCAGCAGCCCCCTAGAGCTTCATGAAAAACTGTTTTTT.

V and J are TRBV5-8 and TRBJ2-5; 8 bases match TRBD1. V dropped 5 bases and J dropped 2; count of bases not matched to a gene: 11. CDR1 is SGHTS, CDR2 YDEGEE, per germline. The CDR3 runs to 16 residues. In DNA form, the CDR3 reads TGTGCCAGCAGTCCCGGGACAGGCGCACCTCAAGAGACCCAGTACTTC. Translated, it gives CASSPGTGAPQETQYF. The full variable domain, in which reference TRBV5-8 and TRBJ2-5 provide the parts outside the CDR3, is EAGVTQSPTHLIKTRGQQATLRCSPISGHTSVYWYQQALGLGLQFLLWYDEGEERNRGNFPPRFSGRQFPNYSSELNVNALELEDSALYLCASSPGTGAPQETQYFGPGTRLLVL.

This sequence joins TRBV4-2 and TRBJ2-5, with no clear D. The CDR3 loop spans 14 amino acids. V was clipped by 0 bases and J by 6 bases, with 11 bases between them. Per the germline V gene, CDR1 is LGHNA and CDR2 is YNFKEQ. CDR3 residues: CASSQERGIQTQYF. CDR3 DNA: TGTGCCAGCAGCCAAGAACGAGGCATACAGACCCAGTACTTC.

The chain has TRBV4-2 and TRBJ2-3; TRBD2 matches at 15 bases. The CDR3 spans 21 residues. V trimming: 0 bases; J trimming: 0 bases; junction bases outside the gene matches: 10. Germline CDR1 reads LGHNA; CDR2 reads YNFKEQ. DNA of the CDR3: TGTGCCAGCAGCCAAGATGGGACTAGCGGGGGGAGACAAACTAGCACAGATACGCAGTATTTT. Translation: CASSQDGTSGGRQTSTDTQYF.

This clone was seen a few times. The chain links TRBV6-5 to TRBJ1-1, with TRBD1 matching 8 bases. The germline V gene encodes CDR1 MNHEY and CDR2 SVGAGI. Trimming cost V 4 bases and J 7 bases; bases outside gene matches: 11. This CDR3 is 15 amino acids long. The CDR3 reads CASSSPWTGRDEAFF. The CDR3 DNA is TGTGCCAGCAGTTCGCCGTGGACAGGGAGGGATGAAGCTTTCTTT.

CDR3 sequence: CASRVTGVETQYF. The DNA for the CDR3 is TGTGCCAGCAGGGTGACAGGGGTGGAGACCCAGTACTTC. The chain has TRBV6-5 and TRBJ2-5; TRBD1 aligns across 8 bases. This CDR3 region has 13 residues. Germline CDR1 MNHEY, CDR2 SVGAGI. V lost 6 bases, J lost 5 bases, and 5 bases stayed unmatched.

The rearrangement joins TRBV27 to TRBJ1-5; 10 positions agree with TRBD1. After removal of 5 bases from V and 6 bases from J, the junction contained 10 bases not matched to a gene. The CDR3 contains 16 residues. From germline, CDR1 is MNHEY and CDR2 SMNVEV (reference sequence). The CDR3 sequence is CASSRVDRGSVQPQHF. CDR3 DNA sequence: TGTGCCAGCAGTCGAGTGGACAGGGGGTCGGTTCAGCCCCAGCATTTT.

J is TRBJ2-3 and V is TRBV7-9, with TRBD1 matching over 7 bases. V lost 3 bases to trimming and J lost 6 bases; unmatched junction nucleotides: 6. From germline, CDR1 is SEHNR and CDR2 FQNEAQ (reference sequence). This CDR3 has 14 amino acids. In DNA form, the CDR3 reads TGTGCCAGCAGCTTGGTACAGGGGTTGGATACGCAGTATTTT. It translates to CASSLVQGLDTQYF.

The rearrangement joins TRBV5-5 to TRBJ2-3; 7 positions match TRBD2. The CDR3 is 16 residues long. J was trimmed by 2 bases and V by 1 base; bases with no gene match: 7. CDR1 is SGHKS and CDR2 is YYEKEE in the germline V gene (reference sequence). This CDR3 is CASSLFPGLPTDTQYF. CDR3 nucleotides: TGTGCCAGCAGCTTGTTCCCGGGACTACCCACAGATACGCAGTATTTT.

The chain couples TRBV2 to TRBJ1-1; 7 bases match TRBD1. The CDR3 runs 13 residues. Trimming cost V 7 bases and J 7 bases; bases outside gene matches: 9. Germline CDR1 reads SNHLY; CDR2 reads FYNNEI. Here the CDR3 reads CASIKDRPDEAFF. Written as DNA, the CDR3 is TGTGCCAGCATTAAGGACAGGCCAGATGAAGCTTTCTTT. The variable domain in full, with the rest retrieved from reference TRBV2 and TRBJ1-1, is EPEVTQTPSHQVTQMGQEVILRCVPISNHLYFYWYRQILGQKVEFLVSFYNNEISEKSEIFDDQFSVERPDGSNFTLKIRSTKLEDSAMYFCASIKDRPDEAFFGQGTRLTVV.